This T cell receptor (beta chain) was identified in a study of T-cell memory formation after mild COVID-19 (dated by TCRdb to about 2021). For context, the study as a whole: TCR sequence clusters from the two donors were largely donor specific. T-cell clones expanding and contracting after mild COVID-19 in two donors were tracked by longitudinal TCRalpha and TCRbeta repertoire sequencing. The cohort was made up of two young adult volunteers, one female and one male, who were previously healthy. What the research found in general, with its limitations: SARS-CoV-2 specificity of the second-wave clones peaking on day 37 was not confirmed. From day 15 to 85, contracting clones showed balanced CD4/CD8 phenotypes, whereas a second wave of clones that expanded from day 15 to 37 leaned towards CD4+. Contracting CD4+ clones appeared mostly in the CM and EM memory subsets, whereas CD8+ clones were enriched in EMRA. The study included only a couple of mild cases, and larger cohorts that include severe cases with pre-infection samples were judged to be necessary. Some responding clones were detected in pre-infection memory, suggesting pre-existing cross-reactive memory T cells joined the SARS-CoV-2 response.

Ficoll-Paque density gradient centrifugation was the method used to isolate PBMCs. This clonotype has just a few counts. This receptor's antigen is unknown. No much larger clone is present one base from it, and per-base qualities are unavailable. TCRdb lists the instrument as Illumina NovaSeq 6000. TCRalpha and TCRbeta cDNA libraries were constructed by 5'RACE with constant-segment primers, with sample barcodes and unique molecular identifiers being introduced. RNA was extracted from every sample with Trizol reagent. The libraries were amplified in two PCR steps, and the second step added a second sample barcode and Illumina TruSeq adapters. Sequencing of the libraries was done on an Illumina NovaSeq, producing 2 x 150 bp paired-end reads. The study's processing was this. Demultiplexing of reads and collapsing into UMI-guided consensus sequences were performed with migec v1.2.7. Using mixcr v2.1.11, UMI consensuses were aligned to TRA and TRB V and J templates and then assembled into clonotypes. Expanded or contracted clonotypes were those called significant by both edgeR and NoisET, with noise models trained on biological replicates. For edgeR calls, the cutoffs were a false discovery rate-adjusted p below 0.01 and a log2 fold-change threshold of 1. As an exploratory analysis of dynamics, max-normalized trajectories of the 1000 most abundant clonotypes were examined with PCA combined with hierarchical clustering. Each responding clone was given a CD4 or CD8 phenotype based on the CD4+ and CD8+ repertoires, which had been sequenced separately. TCRdb redid the processing of the public reads, applying fastp at Q25 and MiXCR, and retained in-frame beta chains. Every CDR3 protein is listed once, alongside the most common genes and DNA of its rows. The V and J calls reflect TCRdb's pipeline rather than the authors' work. This sample holds 200,000 to 250,000 distinct CDR3 sequences; about 27% were observed only once. The top ten clonotypes cover over 10% of the sample.

CDR1 KGHSH and CDR2 LQKENI were looked up in the germline V gene. Relative to germline, V is 3 bases shorter and J is 6 bases shorter, with 12 bases between their ends. The CDR3 has 14 amino acids, counting the end cysteine and phenylalanine. Only the CDR3 DNA stays, 42 bases, in frame from base 1. The sequence derives from an adult woman who had mild COVID-19 (a few samples of this study predate the infection). The sample titles of this study are shuffled in the database, so cell type and time point are left out; the donor was told from shared clones. The specimen was PBMCs or a T cell subset sorted from them (not recorded which). The chain uses TRBV18 and TRBJ2-1, and possibly TRBD1, on 7 matching bases. The sequenced DNA is TGTGCCAGCTCACCCACTCAGGGGGGCAATGAGCAGTTCTTC. This sequence encodes CASSPTQGGNEQFF.